Presented here are 10 T cell receptor beta chains from one specimen sequenced in a study of circulating tumor DNA in untreated peripheral T-cell lymphoma (dated by TCRdb to the early 2020s). Library generation was performed with the immunoSEQ multiplex PCR assay. Drawn from immuneACCESS, this table holds only the in-frame rearrangements with V and J called that TCRdb kept. Clones are partly lost; checked studies trace under half to an unresolved V gene and leave the rest unexplained. The sample has 5,000 or so clones on record, roughly 70% of them singletons. The ten largest clones represent over 45% of the sample. Sequenced sample: tumor tissue. Receptors were obtained from a human donor with peripheral T-cell lymphoma.

CDR3 DNA: TGTGCCAGCAGTTACTCGGGCGGGAACTCCTACGAGCAGTACTTC. This gives the protein CASSYSGGNSYEQYF. The rearrangement links TRBV6-7 to TRBJ2-7; maybe TRBD2 (6 bases). TRBV6-7 is marked as an open reading frame, function uncertain. The CDR3 spans 15 residues. V was trimmed by 0 bases and J by 0 bases, leaving 9 bases between them.

This chain links TRBV11-3 with TRBJ1-2; 8 positions agree with TRBD1. Losses at the gene ends were 5 bases for V and 2 bases for J; bases not matched to a gene: 4. Per germline, CDR1 SGHNT and CDR2 YENEEA. This CDR3 has 14 residues. CDR3 protein: CASSPRTGNYGYTF. CDR3 nucleotides: TGTGCCAGCAGCCCTAGGACAGGGAACTATGGCTACACCTTC.

The chain has TRBV6-8 and TRBJ1-1; possibly TRBD1 for D (6 bases). The V end lost 4 bases, the J end lost 0 bases, and 15 bases lay between the germline ends. The germline gives CDR1 MNHGY, CDR2 SAAAGT. The CDR3 has 16 amino acids. In DNA form, the CDR3 reads TGTGCCAGCAGTTCGCGGGGGGCCTGCATGAACACTGAAGCTTTCTTT. This sequence encodes CASSSRGACMNTEAFF.

The sample holds a few counts of this clone. The chain couples TRBV9 to TRBJ2-3, with 11 bases identical to TRBD2. The CDR3 spans 15 residues. Trimming removed 5 bases from V and 5 bases from J; junction bases left unmatched: 7. Germline loops: CDR1 SGDLS, CDR2 YYNGEE. CDR3 coding DNA: TGTGCCAGCAGTACCGGACTAGCGGGCCGAGATACGCAGTATTTT. Translating gives CASSTGLAGRDTQYF.

The V gene is TRBV19, the J gene TRBJ1-1; 9 bases are shared with TRBD1. Germline CDR1 is LNHDA and CDR2 is SQIVND (reference sequence). The CDR3 extends over 16 amino acids. V dropped 3 bases and J dropped 0; count of bases not matched to a gene: 5. CDR3 bases: TGTGCCAGTAGTATGCCGGGACAGGGAATGAACACTGAAGCTTTCTTT. This translates into CASSMPGQGMNTEAFF.

The rearrangement uses TRBV30 and TRBJ2-1, with D possibly being TRBD2 (5 bases). V was shortened by 4 bases and J by 2 bases, with 9 bases between the two germline ends. The V gene's germline CDR1 is GTSNPN and CDR2 SVGIG (reference sequence). CDR3 size: 13 residues. Written as DNA, the CDR3 is TGTGCCTGGACCATCGGGGCCTACAATGAGCAGTTCTTC. It translates to CAWTIGAYNEQFF.

The chain recombines TRBV19 with TRBJ2-1; TRBD1 matches at 7 bases. This CDR3 comprises 16 residues. Germline values: CDR1 LNHDA, CDR2 SQIVND (reference sequence). V shed 1 base and J 9 bases; nucleotides not matched to a gene: 12. In nucleotides, the CDR3 is TGTGCCAGTAGTATAGGTGTGGGACAGCCGAATAGTGAGCAGTTCTTC. Its translation is CASSIGVGQPNSEQFF.

The rearrangement uses TRBV19 and TRBJ1-2, with 7 positions matching TRBD1. Unmatched junction bases numbered 8, after V lost 0 bases and J lost 4 bases. The CDR3 spans 16 residues. The germline CDR1 and CDR2 sequences are LNHDA and SQIVND (reference sequence). CDR3 in amino acids: CASSIEGQHRLYGYTF. CDR3 nucleotide sequence: TGTGCCAGTAGTATAGAGGGACAGCACCGACTCTATGGCTACACCTTC.

The chain combines TRBV18 with TRBJ2-7; no clear D. Trimming left V 6 bases short and J 3 bases short, with 12 bases between. This CDR3 spans 13 amino acids. In germline, CDR1 is KGHSH, CDR2 LQKENI. CDR3 sequence reads: CASSSAADYEQYF. CDR3 sequence (DNA): TGTGCCAGCTCCAGTGCGGCGGACTACGAGCAGTACTTC.

This clone has a handful of counts. The genes are TRBV19 and TRBJ1-1; tentative D call: TRBD1 (5 bases). V was pared by 4 bases and J by 13 bases, with 16 bases between. The V gene's germline CDR1 is LNHDA and CDR2 SQIVND (reference sequence). The CDR3 is made up of 12 amino acids. The CDR3 sequence is CASSSGRLRDFF. The CDR3 coding sequence is TGTGCCAGTAGTAGTGGACGGCTCAGGGATTTCTTT.